This T cell receptor (beta chain) was found in a study of blood T cell repertoires in COVID-19. Study as a whole: Samples representing acute and convalescent COVID-19 were sourced from the United States, Italy and Spain. T cells, B-cell-depleted T cells, or PBMCs provided the cDNA or gDNA that served as material.

V shed 4 bases and J shed 9 bases, with 19 bases lying between them. Germline CDR1 is SGHTS and CDR2 is YDEGEE. There are 14 residues in the CDR3. As processed by the authors: From reference gene primer amplification, estimates of nucleated cell counts were derived. Clones were sequenced by immunoSEQ multiplex PCR, and TCRdb holds only the in-frame ones, with some missing. The V and J calls and the clone size are those of that table, but D and trimming were determined from the DNA. The sample gives about 250,000 clones, around 90% of which show up once; around 3% is in the top ten. The sample taken for sequencing was peripheral blood. The receptor was isolated from a man aged 18 to 35 with active or convalescent COVID-19. The chain recombines TRBV5-8 with TRBJ1-2; a possible D gene is TRBD1 (6 bases). CDR3 bases: TGTGCCAGCAGCGTAGGAGACAGGACGGGACGCTACACCTTC. This codes for CASSVGDRTGRYTF.